This T cell receptor beta chain was documented in a study of control samples from healthy donors and cancer patients. In germline, CDR1 is LGHDT, CDR2 YNNKEL (reference sequence). V lost 3 bases, J lost 2 bases, and 16 bases lay in between. The CDR3 is made up of 17 amino acids. Libraries were prepared by immunoSEQ multiplex PCR; TCRdb keeps only in-frame clonotypes and omits some of them. Of about 85,000 clones in the sample, just under 90% were seen once. The sample consisted of blood. The chain is built from TRBV3-1 (or the pseudogene TRBV3-2) and TRBJ2-2; possible D gene TRBD2, 7 bases. The source of this sequence is a man aged 45-65 years in good health. In nucleotides, the CDR3 is TGTGCCAGCAGCCAGAATTTGGGGGGGGCTAACACCGGGGAGCTGTTTTTT. It encodes CASSQNLGGANTGELFF.